A single sample is the source of the 29 T cell receptor beta chains below, sequenced in a study of shared clonotypes between healthy human individuals. As defined, naive CD8 cells were CD45RO-negative and positively selected for CCR7, with terminally differentiated effector memory CD45RA+ cells excluded. The data were produced by immunoSEQ multiplex PCR, yet TCRdb's version contains in-frame clones alone and is incomplete. The data show some 2,100,000 clones, roughly 91% seen once. Sequenced: naive CD8+ T cells from PBMCs. These receptor sequences come from a man aged 18 to 35 in good health. Some clones in this sample may be carry-over from other donors' samples.

The rearrangement uses TRBV6-5 and TRBJ2-2; D possibly corresponds to TRBD1 (6 bases). The germline V gene has CDR1 MNHEY and CDR2 SVGAGI. This CDR3 contains 14 residues. The V end was cut by 1 base, the J end by 6 bases, with 9 bases between. The CDR3 DNA follows: TGTGCCAGCAGTTACTTTAAGGGGGCCGGGGAGCTGTTTTTT. The encoded protein is CASSYFKGAGELFF.

The V call is TRBV5-1, the J call TRBJ2-7, with 7 bases matching TRBD1. V lost 0 bases and J lost 2; bases outside the gene matches: 2. The CDR3 contains 14 residues. CDR1 SGHRS and CDR2 YFSETQ come from the germline V gene. The CDR3 coding sequence is TGCGCCAGCAGCTTGGAGGGGGCCGCCTACGAGCAGTACTTC. It specifies CASSLEGAAYEQYF.

V and J are TRBV7-6 and TRBJ1-2; 8 bases are shared with TRBD1. Germline V gene data show CDR1 as SGHVS and CDR2 as FNYEAQ. After removal of 0 bases from V and 4 bases from J, the junction contained 4 bases not matched to a gene. The CDR3 has 15 residues. The CDR3 loop reads CASSLAQGAAYGYTF. CDR3 bases: TGTGCCAGCAGCTTAGCCCAGGGGGCCGCCTATGGCTACACCTTC.

The chain has TRBV6-1 and TRBJ2-7; TRBD2 agrees at 7 bases. Germline V gene data show CDR1 as MNHNS and CDR2 as SASEGT. This CDR3 is built from 15 residues. With 4 bases clipped from V and 5 bases from J, the junction kept 11 bases outside the gene matches. The CDR3 loop is CASSGARTSSDEQYF. The DNA of the CDR3 is TGTGCCAGCAGTGGAGCCAGGACTAGTTCAGACGAGCAGTACTTC.

Remarks on this clone: The same CDR3 is also encoded by other DNA sequences in this sample. The J gene is TRBJ1-1, the V gene TRBV4-1, with D hard to call. V dropped 2 bases and J dropped 1 base, with 5 bases sitting between them. The CDR3 spans 13 residues. Germline V gene lookup returns CDR1 MGHRA and CDR2 YSYEKL. The CDR3 bases are TGCGCCAGCAGCCAACGAGGGAACACTGAAGCTTTCTTT. Translation: CASSQRGNTEAFF.

The chain links TRBV4-3 to TRBJ2-7; a weak D match, TRBD2 (6 bases). V lost 4 bases and J lost 3, with 16 bases in between. Germline V lookup: CDR1 LGHNA, CDR2 YSLEER. This CDR3 region has 15 residues. Here the CDR3 reads CASSPGAGGFYEQYF. For the CDR3, the DNA is TGCGCCAGCAGCCCCGGGGCCGGGGGTTTCTACGAGCAGTACTTC.

The chain carries TRBV7-9 and TRBJ2-5; 11 bases are a match to TRBD2. Trimming took 4 bases from V and 4 from J; bases not matched to a gene: 5. In germline, CDR1 is SEHNR, CDR2 FQNEAQ (reference sequence). The CDR3 is made up of 15 amino acids. The CDR3 here is CASSSRLAGTETQYF. Here the CDR3 DNA reads TGTGCCAGCAGCTCACGACTAGCGGGAACAGAGACCCAGTACTTC. The whole variable domain, remainder taken from reference TRBV7-9 and TRBJ2-5, is DTGVSQNPRHKITKRGQNVTFRCDPISEHNRLYWYRQTLGQGPEFLTYFQNEAQLEKSRLLSDRFSAERPKGSFSTLEIQRTEQGDSAMYLCASSSRLAGTETQYFGPGTRLLVL.

The rearrangement joins TRBV7-2 to TRBJ2-3; D remains unclear. CDR1 and CDR2 from the germline V gene are SGHTA and FQGNSA. Trimming left V 4 bases short and J 4 bases short, with 18 bases between. The CDR3 runs 16 residues. The CDR3 nucleotides are TGTGCCAGCAGCTGGCAGACGATTCCCTCCCCAGATACGCAGTATTTT. Its protein product is CASSWQTIPSPDTQYF.

The chain recombines TRBV15 with TRBJ2-5, with unresolved D. Per germline, CDR1 LNHNV and CDR2 YYDKDF (reference sequence). The CDR3 consists of 10 residues. V lost 8 bases and J 5 bases, leaving 6 bases between the germline ends. CDR3 sequence (DNA): TGTGCCACCTTAGGGGAGACCCAGTACTTC. As protein: CATLGETQYF.

The CDR3 DNA follows: TGTGCCAGCAGTTCATATAGGGTACAAGACGAAAAACTGTTTTTT. The encoded protein is CASSSYRVQDEKLFF. The chain has TRBV28 and TRBJ1-4; D not resolved. Germline lookup yields CDR1 MDHEN and CDR2 SYDVKM. V was clipped by 4 bases and J by 8 bases, with 17 bases between them. The CDR3 sequence is 15 residues long. The whole variable domain, remainder taken from reference TRBV28 and TRBJ1-4, is DVKVTQSSRYLVKRTGEKVFLECVQDMDHENMFWYRQDPGLGLRLIYFSYDVKMKEKGDIPEGYSVSREKKERFSLILESASTNQTSMYLCASSSYRVQDEKLFFGSGTQLSVL.

The rearrangement joins TRBV2 to TRBJ2-7, with D possibly being TRBD1 (5 bases). V was cut by 6 bases and J by 7 bases, with 22 bases left in between. The CDR3 extends over 15 amino acids. Germline values: CDR1 SNHLY, CDR2 FYNNEI. In DNA form, the CDR3 reads TGTGCCAGCAGCCCGAAAATGGCAGGGCCTGAAGAGCAGTACTTC. Its protein is CASSPKMAGPEEQYF.

V and J are TRBV7-9 and TRBJ2-6; D is unresolved. The CDR3 covers 15 residues. Germline assignment: CDR1 SEHNR and CDR2 FQNEAQ (reference sequence). Trimming removed 0 bases from V and 2 bases from J, with 5 bases in between. This CDR3 is CASSLAGTGANVLTF. For the CDR3, the DNA is TGTGCCAGCAGCTTAGCGGGGACTGGGGCCAACGTCCTGACTTTC. The full variable domain, in which reference TRBV7-9 and TRBJ2-6 provide the parts outside the CDR3, is DTGVSQNPRHKITKRGQNVTFRCDPISEHNRLYWYRQTLGQGPEFLTYFQNEAQLEKSRLLSDRFSAERPKGSFSTLEIQRTEQGDSAMYLCASSLAGTGANVLTFGAGSRLTVL.

The V and J genes are TRBV7-9 and TRBJ1-4, with D uncertain. The CDR3 covers 12 residues. Looked up from germline, CDR1 is SEHNR and CDR2 is FQNEAQ (reference sequence). Trimming left V 8 bases short and J 10 bases short, with 14 bases between. CDR3 DNA sequence: TGTGCCAGCCACAGCCTCTCTGGAAAACTGTTTTTT. As protein: CASHSLSGKLFF. Using reference TRBV7-9 and TRBJ1-4 for the parts outside the CDR3, the full variable domain is DTGVSQNPRHKITKRGQNVTFRCDPISEHNRLYWYRQTLGQGPEFLTYFQNEAQLEKSRLLSDRFSAERPKGSFSTLEIQRTEQGDSAMYLCASHSLSGKLFFGSGTQLSVL.

The CDR3 sequence is CASSELGGYVMAYEQYF. DNA of the CDR3: TGTGCCAGCAGCGAATTGGGGGGTTATGTGATGGCCTACGAGCAGTACTTC. V and J are TRBV11-2 and TRBJ2-7; D perhaps matches TRBD2 (6 bases). The ends were cut back, 5 bases at V and 2 bases at J, with 22 bases in the middle. Germline V CDR1 and CDR2: SGHAT, FQNNGV. CDR3 length equals 17 residues.

The chain has TRBV4-1 and TRBJ2-7; 8 bases fit TRBD2. The J segment lost 6 bases and the V segment lost 4 bases, leaving 8 bases of the junction unmatched. Germline lookup yields CDR1 MGHRA and CDR2 YSYEKL. There are 14 residues in the CDR3. This chain's CDR3 is CASSRSGRDPEQYF. The CDR3 nucleotides are TGCGCCAGCAGCCGGAGCGGGAGAGACCCCGAGCAGTACTTC.

This chain links TRBV6-5 with TRBJ2-6; D unclear. This CDR3 spans 15 amino acids. CDR1 is MNHEY, CDR2 SVGAGI, per germline. Trimming shortened V by 2 bases and J by 2 bases, and 7 bases separated the two germline ends. CDR3: CASSYGRTGANVLTF. In nucleotides, the CDR3 is TGTGCCAGCAGTTACGGTCGGACTGGGGCCAACGTCCTGACTTTC.

The chain combines TRBV5-1 with TRBJ2-7; no clear D. Trimming shortened V by 4 bases and J by 3 bases, and 20 bases separated the two germline ends. From germline, CDR1 is SGHRS and CDR2 YFSETQ. The CDR3 is 16 amino acids. The chain's CDR3 is CASSLHLGPMGYEQYF. Here the CDR3 DNA reads TGCGCCAGCAGCCTGCATCTCGGCCCCATGGGCTACGAGCAGTACTTC. The full variable domain, with the rest looked up from reference TRBV5-1 and TRBJ2-7, is KAGVTQTPRYLIKTRGQQVTLSCSPISGHRSVSWYQQTPGQGLQFLFEYFSETQRNKGNFPGRFSGRQFSNSRSEMNVSTLELGDSALYLCASSLHLGPMGYEQYFGPGTRLTVT.

The chain employs TRBV4-2 and TRBJ2-7; TRBD2 aligns across 9 bases. The CDR3 totals 17 residues. Unmatched junction bases numbered 11, after V lost 2 bases and J lost 3 bases. Germline CDR1 and CDR2: LGHNA and YNFKEQ. The CDR3 is CASSQINAAGGNYEQYF. CDR3 coding DNA: TGTGCCAGCAGCCAAATAAATGCGGCGGGAGGGAACTACGAGCAGTACTTC.

The CDR3 loop reads CASSPQGGVDEQYF. CDR3 coding DNA: TGTGCCAGCAGTCCCCAAGGAGGGGTTGACGAGCAGTACTTC. This sequence joins TRBV27 and TRBJ2-7; TRBD2 is a possible D gene (6 bases). Germline CDR1 and CDR2: MNHEY and SMNVEV (reference sequence). V gave up 5 bases and J gave up 5 bases, with 16 bases separating them. The CDR3 has 14 residues.

V gene TRBV27 combines with J gene TRBJ1-1, with D maybe TRBD1 (6 bases). V was shortened by 5 bases and J by 4 bases, with 14 bases between the two germline ends. CDR1 is MNHEY, CDR2 SMNVEV, per germline (reference sequence). There are 14 residues in the CDR3. The CDR3 loop is CASSPRGRGTEAFF. CDR3 nucleotides: TGTGCCAGCAGTCCCAGGGGAAGGGGCACTGAAGCTTTCTTT.

In regard to this clone: In the same sample, other DNA sequences code for this CDR3. The chain is built from TRBV11-2 and TRBJ2-7, with D unclear. This CDR3 region has 12 residues. V was trimmed by 5 bases and J by 0 bases, leaving 5 bases between them. CDR1 is SGHAT and CDR2 is FQNNGV in the germline V gene. The CDR3 reads CASSPSSYEQYF. The CDR3 coding sequence is TGTGCCAGCAGCCCTAGCTCCTACGAGCAGTACTTC. Looking up the rest from reference TRBV11-2 and TRBJ2-7 gives the full variable domain: EAGVAQSPRYKIIEKRQSVAFWCNPISGHATLYWYQQILGQGPKLLIQFQNNGVVDDSQLPKDRFSAERLKGVDSTLKIQPAKLEDSAVYLCASSPSSYEQYFGPGTRLTVT.

J is TRBJ1-1 and V is TRBV9; D is ambiguous. Per germline, CDR1 SGDLS and CDR2 YYNGEE. This CDR3 has 15 amino acids. V lost 4 bases, J lost 1 base, and 14 bases lay in between. CDR3 in DNA: TGTGCCAGCAGCCTTTCAGGCAGTTCGAACACTGAAGCTTTCTTT. Translated: CASSLSGSSNTEAFF.

The chain employs TRBV7-9 and TRBJ1-1; the D is unclear. Trimming left V 4 bases short and J 2 bases short, with 11 bases between. The CDR3 totals 14 residues. The germline gives CDR1 SEHNR, CDR2 FQNEAQ (reference sequence). CDR3 DNA sequence: TGTGCCAGCAGCTCCCCCACAGATAACACTGAAGCTTTCTTT. Its protein product is CASSSPTDNTEAFF.

The chain employs TRBV5-1 and TRBJ2-7, with D perhaps matching TRBD2 (5 bases). The CDR3 runs 17 residues. Trimming took off 1 base at V and 4 bases at J, with 21 bases between the two ends. CDR1 SGHRS and CDR2 YFSETQ come from the germline V gene. CDR3 coding DNA: TGCGCCAGCAGCTTGAGCCCCGGAGACACTGGCGGGTACGAGCAGTACTTC. It encodes CASSLSPGDTGGYEQYF.

The chain joins TRBV27 to TRBJ2-6; D is perhaps TRBD2 (5 bases). CDR3 size: 17 residues. The germline V and J ends were trimmed by 4 bases and 2 bases, with 15 bases remaining between them. In germline, CDR1 is MNHEY, CDR2 SMNVEV (reference sequence). CDR3 bases: TGTGCCAGCAGTTCTCTGGTAGGAGGCCCTGGGGCCAACGTCCTGACTTTC. Protein product: CASSSLVGGPGANVLTF.

The rearrangement joins TRBV28 to TRBJ2-3, with 12 bases aligning to TRBD2. Germline trimming cut 6 bases from V and 6 bases from J; bases unmatched to any gene: 7. Looked up from germline, CDR1 is MDHEN and CDR2 is SYDVKM. CDR3 length: 15 residues. As DNA, the CDR3 is TGTGCCAGCAGGGAACTAGCGGGAGGTACGGATACGCAGTATTTT. Residues: CASRELAGGTDTQYF.

J is TRBJ2-3 and V is TRBV5-6; perhaps TRBD2 as D (5 bases). V lost 2 bases to trimming and J lost 0 bases, with 19 bases between them. CDR1 and CDR2 (germline): SGHDT, YYEEEE. This CDR3 comprises 18 residues. Here the CDR3 DNA reads TGTGCCAGCAGCTTACTACTCCGGGATCCGCAAAGCACAGATACGCAGTATTTT. This translates into CASSLLLRDPQSTDTQYF.

The J gene is TRBJ2-3, the V gene TRBV6-5; maybe TRBD2 (6 bases). Trimming pared 2 bases from V and 4 bases from J, leaving 10 bases between. Germline V lookup: CDR1 MNHEY, CDR2 SVGAGI. This CDR3 has 14 amino acids. The CDR3 sequence: CASSYGEAPDTQYF. CDR3 coding DNA: TGTGCCAGCAGTTACGGGGAGGCTCCAGATACGCAGTATTTT.

This clone has a handful of counts. The rearrangement uses TRBV19 and TRBJ1-1, with TRBD1 identical over 8 bases. CDR1 and CDR2 (germline): LNHDA, SQIVND (reference sequence). The trim removed 3 bases at V and 8 bases at J, leaving 11 bases unmatched. The CDR3 extends over 15 amino acids. CDR3 nucleotide sequence: TGTGCCAGTAGTATTCTTTTGGGACAGGTTAACGAAGCTTTCTTT. It codes for CASSILLGQVNEAFF.